The clone carrying this TCR beta chain has only one observation. This PCR relied on a set of 60 Vbeta primers and 13 Jbeta primers. Repertoires were generated with immunoSEQ multiplex PCR, while TCRdb's copy carries only in-frame clones and drops some. Of 150,000 to 200,000 clones listed, roughly 76% were seen once; the top ten hold roughly 4.9%. V gave up 7 bases and J gave up 2 bases, with 15 bases separating them. Germline lookup yields CDR1 MNHNY and CDR2 SVGAGI (reference sequence). This CDR3 region has 15 residues. This specimen comes from a study of cytomegalovirus exposure and HLA in healthy donors.

This chain joins TRBV6-6 and TRBJ1-5; D is possibly TRBD1 (6 bases). This sequence was found in a woman under 30 in good health and CMV-seropositive. Material for sequencing was PBMCs. The DNA of the CDR3 is TGTGCCAGCACCAAACTACAGGGAGGCAATCAGCCCCAGCATTTT. It translates to CASTKLQGGNQPQHF.